The sequence of this T cell receptor beta chain was determined in a study of blood T cell repertoires in COVID-19. Across the study: T cells, B-cell-depleted T cells, or PBMCs provided the cDNA or gDNA that served as material.

V lost 0 bases, J lost 8 bases, and 11 bases lay in between. CDR1 is SGHRS, CDR2 YFSETQ, per germline. The CDR3 runs 13 residues. Sequencing was performed with immunoSEQ multiplex PCR; in TCRdb, only in-frame clones are kept and a portion is missing. The data contain 200,000 to 250,000 clones, around four fifths of them singletons. The chain employs TRBV5-1 and TRBJ1-2; no definite D call. Sequenced input: peripheral blood. The TCR was taken from a man between 25 and 39 years old with active or convalescent COVID-19. The CDR3 sequence is CASSLERGRGYTF. CDR3 nucleotides: TGCGCCAGCAGCTTGGAGCGGGGTAGAGGCTACACCTTC.